This T cell receptor (beta chain) stems from a study of T cell responses to AZD1222 COVID-19 vaccine. Study summary: Whether given at about 4 or about 12 weeks, second doses were pooled.

Study-wide results and limits: Of spike-specific TCRs, nearly half reportedly target regions left unmutated in variants. Receipt of two AZD1222 doses was followed by a rise in Spike-specific TCR breadth and depth. Among those given AZD1222, only five or six were seropositive at baseline.

To note about this clone: Antigen specificity is unknown.

This CDR3 spans 17 amino acids. Looked up from germline, CDR1 is SGHTA and CDR2 is FQGNSA. The V segment lost 3 bases and the J segment 3 bases; nucleotides outside the gene matches: 7. Sequencing was performed with immunoSEQ multiplex PCR; in TCRdb, only in-frame clones are kept and a portion is missing. This table has some 160,000 clones, 85% to 95% appearing once. The origin of this receptor is an adult in good health. The V gene is TRBV7-2, the J gene TRBJ1-5, with 11 bases that match TRBD1. Sequencing was performed on peripheral blood, taken on day 0 of AZD1222 vaccination. CDR3 in amino acids: CASSFIGDRGINQPQHF. CDR3 bases: TGTGCCAGCAGCTTTATCGGGGACAGGGGGATCAATCAGCCCCAGCATTTT.